This passage covers 19 T cell receptor beta chains from one sample sequenced in a study of OX40 agonist ivuxolimab in advanced cancers. TCRdb keeps only in-frame clones here, not all; method: immunoSEQ multiplex PCR. The sample records 80,000 to 95,000 clones, about 91% being singletons. The input for sequencing was CD4+ or CD8+ T cells sorted from blood, taken in a trial of the OX40 agonist ivuxolimab. The receptors were sampled from an adult with an advanced solid tumor such as melanoma, head and neck, liver or kidney cancer.

This chain joins TRBV6-1 and TRBJ1-2; 10 bases agree with TRBD1. Trimming removed 6 bases from V and 4 bases from J; junction bases left unmatched: 8. This CDR3 is 15 amino acids long. CDR1 is MNHNS and CDR2 is SASEGT in the germline V gene. Here the CDR3 reads CASRPDRGRTYGYTF. In DNA form, the CDR3 reads TGTGCCAGCAGGCCAGACAGGGGGCGCACCTATGGCTACACCTTC.

This chain connects TRBV5-6 to TRBJ1-5, with TRBD1 as a possible D gene (5 bases). CDR1 is SGHDT, CDR2 YYEEEE, per germline. The V end lost 3 bases, the J end lost 0 bases, and 16 bases lay between the germline ends. The CDR3 runs 17 residues. This chain's CDR3 is CASSSLGAGNSNQPQHF. The CDR3 region has the DNA TGTGCCAGCAGCTCCCTCGGGGCGGGTAATAGCAATCAGCCCCAGCATTTT.

V is TRBV18 and J is TRBJ2-6; D is ambiguous. This CDR3 contains 13 residues. The germline gives CDR1 KGHSH, CDR2 LQKENI. The V and J ends lost 2 bases and 2 bases respectively, with 1 base between them. CDR3 in amino acids: CASSPTGANVLTF. CDR3 bases: TGTGCCAGCTCACCAACTGGGGCCAACGTCCTGACTTTC.

V usage is TRBV6-6 and J usage is TRBJ1-2; 7 nucleotides line up with TRBD1. Trimming took 7 bases from V and 2 from J; bases not matched to a gene: 10. CDR1 and CDR2 (germline): MNHNY, SVGAGI (reference sequence). The CDR3 spans 15 residues. The CDR3 DNA reads TGTGCCAGCATCGGTGGGGGACAGAGGAACTATGGCTACACCTTC. This translates into CASIGGGQRNYGYTF.

The V gene is TRBV18, the J gene TRBJ2-1, with 13 bases fitting TRBD2. This CDR3 has 16 amino acids. Germline CDR1 is KGHSH and CDR2 is LQKENI. The V gene end was trimmed by 2 bases and the J gene end by 6 bases; junction bases not matched to a gene: 4. This chain's CDR3 is CASSPTRTSGSNEQFF. CDR3 nucleotide sequence: TGTGCCAGCTCACCAACTCGGACTAGCGGGAGCAATGAGCAGTTCTTC.

V is TRBV6-5 and J is TRBJ2-7; 7 bases agree with TRBD1. The CDR3 sequence is 14 residues long. Trimming at V came to 6 bases and at J to 2 bases, leaving 7 bases not matched to a gene. The germline V gene has CDR1 MNHEY and CDR2 SVGAGI. CDR3 sequence reads: CASRSRRGTYEQYF. The CDR3 coding sequence is TGTGCCAGCAGGTCACGCAGGGGGACCTACGAGCAGTACTTC.

The chain recombines TRBV6-5 with TRBJ2-7; perhaps TRBD2 as D (6 bases). Germline CDR1 is MNHEY and CDR2 is SVGAGI. V lost 6 bases and J lost 3, with 9 bases in between. The CDR3 is 12 residues long. The DNA for the CDR3 is TGTGCCAGCAGGGGGAGGTTCTACGAGCAGTACTTC. Encoded protein: CASRGRFYEQYF.

The chain links TRBV6-1 to TRBJ2-1; D remains unclear. The CDR3 is 13 residues long. V lost 8 bases to trimming and J lost 10 bases, with 18 bases between them. In germline, CDR1 is MNHNS, CDR2 SASEGT. The CDR3 loop reads CASGTSRAQEQFF. CDR3 DNA sequence: TGTGCCAGCGGAACCTCCCGGGCCCAGGAGCAGTTCTTC.

The genes are TRBV27 and TRBJ1-5; D uncertain. The CDR3 runs 15 residues. V lost 6 bases, J lost 1 base, and 13 bases lay in between. Germline assignment: CDR1 MNHEY and CDR2 SMNVEV (reference sequence). The CDR3 is CASSAPRASNQPQHF. The CDR3, as DNA: TGTGCCAGCAGCGCCCCGAGAGCAAGCAATCAGCCCCAGCATTTT.

The chain joins TRBV6-1 to TRBJ2-5, with D perhaps matching TRBD2 (7 bases). The CDR3 runs 15 residues. Trimming removed 7 bases at V and 2 bases at J, with 17 bases between. CDR1 MNHNS and CDR2 SASEGT come from the germline V gene. The CDR3 spells CASTEGGGLQETQYF. As DNA, the CDR3 is TGTGCCAGCACCGAAGGGGGGGGGTTACAAGAGACCCAGTACTTC.

The chain has TRBV2 and TRBJ2-1, with D unclear. Trimming removed 11 bases at V and 9 bases at J, with 29 bases between. Germline loops: CDR1 SNHLY, CDR2 FYNNEI. This CDR3 has 16 amino acids. CDR3 sequence: CASTPFSRVPHGEQFF. CDR3 sequence (DNA): TGTGCCTCCACCCCTTTTTCCCGGGTACCCCACGGTGAGCAGTTCTTC.

V and J are TRBV5-4 and TRBJ1-2; a possible D gene is TRBD1 (5 bases). Germline CDR1 and CDR2: SGHNT and YYREEE (reference sequence). The CDR3 consists of 12 residues. DNA of the CDR3: TGTGCAACCAGGGTCTATGGCTATGGCTACACCTTC. It codes for CATRVYGYGYTF.

This clone was seen once. This chain uses TRBV21-1 with TRBJ2-7; the D segment call TRBD1 is taken from the table without a DNA check. TRBV21-1 is a pseudogene segment. The CDR3 covers 11 residues. The DNA for the CDR3 is TGTGCCAGCACCGGGGACACTTGGCAGTACTTC. It codes for CASTGDTWQYF.

This clone was recorded only once. The CDR3 sequence: CASSGLAGAVNEQFF. In DNA, the CDR3 is TGCGCCAGCAGCGGACTAGCGGGAGCTGTTAATGAGCAGTTCTTC. The chain has TRBV5-1 and TRBJ2-1; 13 nucleotides match TRBD2. Germline V gene data show CDR1 as SGHRS and CDR2 as YFSETQ. The length of the CDR3 is 15 residues. Trimming at V came to 4 bases and at J to 7 bases, leaving 5 bases not matched to a gene.

The rearrangement links TRBV6-1 to TRBJ2-3, with a weak D call TRBD2 (5 bases). V lost 5 bases and J 1 base, leaving 7 bases between the germline ends. Germline CDR1 and CDR2: MNHNS and SASEGT. The CDR3 sequence is 13 residues long. This CDR3 reads CASSRGRTDTQYF. The CDR3 DNA sequence: TGTGCCAGCAGTCGGGGTCGCACAGATACGCAGTATTTT.

A note on this clone: A junction end diverges from the germline sequence, so it may reflect a read error. Written as DNA, the CDR3 is TGTGCCAGCAGTTCCCTGACAGGGAACGCTGAAGCTTTCTTT. It yields the protein CASSSLTGNAEAFF. The V call is TRBV27, the J call TRBJ1-1; TRBD1 matches at 7 bases. The CDR3 contains 14 residues. The V gene's germline CDR1 is MNHEY and CDR2 SMNVEV (reference sequence).

In regard to this clone: Other DNA sequences within the sample encode an identical CDR3. The chain is built from TRBV7-6 and TRBJ2-3; 10 bases match TRBD2. V was clipped by 1 base and J by 4 bases; unmatched bases: 5. The CDR3 covers 16 residues. Per germline, CDR1 SGHVS and CDR2 FNYEAQ. DNA for the CDR3: TGTGCCAGCAGCTTAGGAAGCGGGGGGGCCGCAGATACGCAGTATTTT. Translating gives CASSLGSGGAADTQYF.

The rearrangement joins TRBV4-1 to TRBJ2-7; D not resolved. Between the trimmed V and J ends, which lost 0 bases and 2 bases, there was a span of 11 bases. The CDR3 contains 15 residues. CDR1 is MGHRA and CDR2 is YSYEKL in the germline V gene. The CDR3, as DNA: TGCGCCAGCAGCCAAGATTCGGCAGGTACCTACGAGCAGTACTTC. Translation: CASSQDSAGTYEQYF.

The chain joins TRBV7-9 to TRBJ2-7; 9 bases line up with TRBD1. Losses at the gene ends were 3 bases for V and 1 base for J; bases not matched to a gene: 4. The CDR3 runs to 15 residues. From germline, CDR1 is SEHNR and CDR2 FQNEAQ (reference sequence). As DNA, the CDR3 is TGTGCCAGCAGCTTGCTACAGGGGGCATCCTACGAGCAGTACTTC. It codes for CASSLLQGASYEQYF.